This entry lists 23 T cell receptor beta chains sequenced from one sample in a study of PD-L1 blockade in urothelial cancer. Time point noted: peripheral blood 6 weeks after treatment start. Sequencing used immunoSEQ multiplex PCR; TCRdb keeps in-frame clones, though not all of them. The sample lists around 110,000 clones, roughly 89% occurring once. The material was PBMCs, obtained around atezolizumab (anti-PD-L1) treatment. These receptors came from a man in his fifties or sixties with urothelial cancer.

This clone has only one observation. The chain recombines TRBV5-4 with TRBJ2-3; D call uncertain. Germline-derived CDR1 and CDR2 are SGHNT and YYREEE (reference sequence). CDR3 length: 14 amino acids. The V end was cut by 4 bases, the J end by 1 base, with 10 bases between. The CDR3 reads CASSPLQGTDTQYF. DNA of the CDR3: TGTGCCAGCAGCCCTCTTCAGGGCACAGATACGCAGTATTTT. Full variable domain (rest looked up from reference TRBV5-4 and TRBJ2-3): ETGVTQSPTHLIKTRGQQVTLRCSSQSGHNTVSWYQQALGQGPQFIFQYYREEENGRGNFPPRFSGLQFPNYSSELNVNALELDDSALYLCASSPLQGTDTQYFGPGTRLTVL.

This chain connects TRBV5-1 to TRBJ2-6; 11 bases match TRBD1. The CDR3 is 18 amino acids. CDR1 and CDR2 (germline): SGHRS, YFSETQ. Trimming removed 3 bases from V and 0 bases from J; junction bases left unmatched: 5. The chain's CDR3 is CASSWKGTGGSGANVLTF. The CDR3 nucleotides are TGCGCCAGCAGCTGGAAGGGGACAGGGGGCTCTGGGGCCAACGTCCTGACTTTC.

This rearrangement joins TRBV6-6 to TRBJ2-5; 9 bases are a match to TRBD2. The V segment lost 2 bases and the J segment 5 bases; nucleotides outside the gene matches: 3. This CDR3 comprises 14 residues. CDR1 is MNHNY and CDR2 is SVGAGI in the germline V gene (reference sequence). The chain's CDR3 is CASSYLAGTETQYF. The CDR3 region has the DNA TGTGCCAGCAGTTACCTAGCGGGAACGGAGACCCAGTACTTC.

The chain couples TRBV7-3 to TRBJ2-3; perhaps TRBD2 as D (7 bases). The CDR3 totals 14 residues. Trimming took off 5 bases at V and 2 bases at J, with 11 bases between the two ends. Germline loops: CDR1 SGHTA, CDR2 FQGTGA. CDR3 nucleotides: TGTGCCAGCAGCCCACGGGGGGCCACAGATACGCAGTATTTT. It yields the protein CASSPRGATDTQYF. Full variable domain (remainder filled in from reference TRBV7-3 and TRBJ2-3): GAGVSQTPSNKVTEKGKYVELRCDPISGHTALYWYRQSLGQGPEFLIYFQGTGAADDSGLPNDRFFAVRPEGSVSTLKIQRTERGDSAVYLCASSPRGATDTQYFGPGTRLTVL.

This chain joins TRBV10-3 and TRBJ2-1, with unresolved D. The CDR3 is 14 residues long. The V end lost 0 bases, the J end lost 8 bases, and 11 bases lay between the germline ends. CDR1 and CDR2 from the germline V gene are ENHRY and SYGVKD. The CDR3 spells CAISESNLDDEQFF. CDR3 DNA sequence: TGTGCCATCAGTGAGTCGAATCTAGACGATGAGCAGTTCTTC.

The chain combines TRBV2 with TRBJ1-5, with D perhaps matching TRBD1 (6 bases). Trimming removed 3 bases from V and 5 bases from J, with 17 bases in between. The CDR3 is 16 residues long. CDR1 is SNHLY and CDR2 is FYNNEI in the germline V gene. In DNA form, the CDR3 reads TGTGCCAGCAGTGAGGGTATCTGGACAGAAGATCAGCCCCAGCATTTT. The encoded protein is CASSEGIWTEDQPQHF. Based on the CDR3 plus reference TRBV2 and TRBJ1-5, the full variable domain is EPEVTQTPSHQVTQMGQEVILRCVPISNHLYFYWYRQILGQKVEFLVSFYNNEISEKSEIFDDQFSVERPDGSNFTLKIRSTKLEDSAMYFCASSEGIWTEDQPQHFGDGTRLSIL.

The V gene is TRBV19, the J gene TRBJ2-7; 8 positions agree with TRBD2. Trimming removed 5 bases from V and 6 bases from J; junction bases left unmatched: 9. Germline loops: CDR1 LNHDA, CDR2 SQIVND (reference sequence). The CDR3 contains 14 residues. DNA for the CDR3: TGTGCCAGTAGTCCCACAGCGGGGGTCGGCGAGCAGTACTTC. This codes for CASSPTAGVGEQYF. The entire variable domain, with the rest obtained from reference TRBV19 and TRBJ2-7, is as follows: DGGITQSPKYLFRKEGQNVTLSCEQNLNHDAMYWYRQDPGQGLRLIYYSQIVNDFQKGDIAEGYSVSREKKESFPLTVTSAQKNPTAFYLCASSPTAGVGEQYFGPGTRLTVT.

A remark on this clone: Germline and junction disagree at one end, which may indicate a read error. This chain joins TRBV6-1 and TRBJ1-6; 7 bases fit TRBD1. Germline CDR1 is MNHNS and CDR2 is SASEGT. The CDR3 length is 14 residues. The CDR3 here is CASRGQSSNSPLHF. The CDR3 DNA reads as TGTGCCAGCAGGGGACAGTCCTCTAATTCACCCCTCCACTTT.

V usage is TRBV28 and J usage is TRBJ2-7; D may be TRBD1 (6 bases). V lost 8 bases and J 5 bases, leaving 22 bases between the germline ends. The CDR3 sequence is 15 residues long. The V gene's germline CDR1 is MDHEN and CDR2 SYDVKM. CDR3 DNA sequence: TGTGCCAGCGGCCAGGATTACAGGGCTAGGCACGAGCAGTACTTC. It is translated as CASGQDYRARHEQYF.

This chain connects TRBV29-1 to TRBJ2-7; D is perhaps TRBD2 (7 bases). Trimming pared 6 bases from V and 3 bases from J, leaving 18 bases between. Germline loops: CDR1 SQVTM, CDR2 ANQGSEA. This CDR3 is built from 14 residues. The DNA of the CDR3 is TGCAGCGTATTACACAGGGAGGGGGTCTACGAGCAGTACTTC. This gives the protein CSVLHREGVYEQYF.

The chain is built from TRBV11-3 and TRBJ2-1; the match to TRBD1 covers 7 bases. CDR3 length equals 15 residues. V was pared by 1 base and J by 16 bases, with 16 bases of the junction left unmatched. CDR1 and CDR2 from the germline V gene are SGHNT and YENEEA. The CDR3 region has the DNA TGTGCCAGCAGCTTAGGTCCTGTAGTACCGGGACAGAACTTCTTC. It translates to CASSLGPVVPGQNFF. The full variable domain, rest sourced from reference TRBV11-3 and TRBJ2-1, is EAGVVQSPRYKIIEKKQPVAFWCNPISGHNTLYWYLQNLGQGPELLIRYENEEAVDDSQLPKDRFSAERLKGVDSTLKIQPAELGDSAVYLCASSLGPVVPGQNFFGPGTRLTVL.

Remarks on this clone: Distinct nucleotide sequences in the sample also encode this CDR3. The V call is TRBV18, the J call TRBJ1-1; no firm D call. Germline CDR1 KGHSH, CDR2 LQKENI. V shed 3 bases and J shed 7 bases, with 6 bases lying between them. CDR3 length equals 11 residues. CDR3 sequence reads: CASSPAGEAFF. For the CDR3, the DNA is TGTGCCAGCTCACCGGCGGGTGAAGCTTTCTTT.

The J gene is TRBJ2-1, the V gene TRBV4-3; 7 bases fit TRBD1. Trimming at V came to 1 base and at J to 8 bases, leaving 5 bases not matched to a gene. CDR1 and CDR2 from the germline V gene are LGHNA and YSLEER. The CDR3 has 14 residues. CDR3 DNA: TGCGCCAGCAGCCAAGTTACAGGGGTGGATGAGCAGTTCTTC. Translated, it gives CASSQVTGVDEQFF.

The chain links TRBV30 to TRBJ1-5; TRBD1 is a possible D gene (5 bases). The V gene's germline CDR1 is GTSNPN and CDR2 SVGIG (reference sequence). With 5 bases removed from V and 6 bases from J, the gap between germline ends came to 14 bases. The CDR3 is made up of 13 amino acids. DNA for the CDR3: TGTGCCTGGGGGACTCAACCAGGTCAGCCCCAGCATTTT. It specifies CAWGTQPGQPQHF.

The CDR3 DNA sequence: TGTGCCAGCAGTTTGGGGTCAGGGGCGAGCAATCAGCCCCAGCATTTT. Its translation is CASSLGSGASNQPQHF. This sequence joins TRBV28 and TRBJ1-5, with D tentatively TRBD1 (6 bases). The CDR3 has 16 residues. Trimming left V 3 bases short and J 1 base short, with 13 bases between. Looked up from germline, CDR1 is MDHEN and CDR2 is SYDVKM.

The chain is built from TRBV7-9 and TRBJ1-1; TRBD1 might be the D (5 bases). This CDR3 spans 15 amino acids. V was pared by 1 base and J by 0 bases, with 9 bases between. Germline loops: CDR1 SEHNR, CDR2 FQNEAQ (reference sequence). The CDR3 spells CASSLGGGMNTEAFF. DNA for the CDR3: TGTGCCAGCAGCTTAGGGGGGGGTATGAACACTGAAGCTTTCTTT.

This clone was found a few times. The chain is built from TRBV28 and TRBJ1-3, with 9 positions matching TRBD1. CDR1 is MDHEN, CDR2 SYDVKM, per germline. Trimming took 7 bases from V and 5 from J; bases not matched to a gene: 6. The CDR3 length is 14 residues. The CDR3, as DNA: TGTGCCAGCACCCTACAGGGGGCGAGAAACACCATATATTTT. This gives the protein CASTLQGARNTIYF.

The chain recombines TRBV5-1 with TRBJ2-1; D possibly corresponds to TRBD2 (6 bases). Trimming pared 0 bases from V and 3 bases from J, leaving 13 bases between. The CDR3 sequence is 16 residues long. Germline-derived CDR1 and CDR2 are SGHRS and YFSETQ. The CDR3 nucleotides are TGCGCCAGCAGCTTGGCCCTCCTGGGGGGCTACAATGAGCAGTTCTTC. This translates into CASSLALLGGYNEQFF.

The rearrangement joins TRBV7-2 to TRBJ2-7; D is uncertain. The CDR3 loop spans 12 amino acids. The V gene lost 3 bases and the J gene lost 6 bases, with 9 bases spanning the gap. Germline V gene lookup returns CDR1 SGHTA and CDR2 FQGNSA. CDR3 in amino acids: CASSLGILEQYF. The CDR3 bases are TGTGCCAGCAGCTTGGGCATCCTCGAGCAGTACTTC.

The chain employs TRBV27 and TRBJ2-7, with D maybe TRBD2 (6 bases). CDR1 is MNHEY and CDR2 is SMNVEV in the germline V gene (reference sequence). V gave up 7 bases and J gave up 3 bases, with 16 bases separating them. The CDR3 covers 14 residues. This CDR3 reads CASNPAGGFYEQYF. The CDR3 nucleotides read TGTGCCAGCAATCCGGCCGGGGGATTCTACGAGCAGTACTTC.

The rearrangement links TRBV2 to TRBJ2-3; weak D call: TRBD2 (6 bases). The CDR3 is 13 amino acids. V dropped 6 bases and J dropped 2 bases, with 9 bases sitting between them. The germline V gene has CDR1 SNHLY and CDR2 FYNNEI. The CDR3 DNA reads TGTGCCAGCAGGACGGGACTCACAGATACGCAGTATTTT. Its protein product is CASRTGLTDTQYF.

The chain joins TRBV6-6 to TRBJ1-4, with 7 bases fitting TRBD1. V dropped 2 bases and J dropped 8; count of bases not matched to a gene: 2. From germline, CDR1 is MNHNY and CDR2 SVGAGI (reference sequence). The CDR3 is 13 amino acids. The CDR3 sequence is CASSYPGGEKLFF. The CDR3 region has the DNA TGTGCCAGCAGTTACCCAGGGGGGGAAAAACTGTTTTTT.

This chain uses TRBV28 with TRBJ1-2; 10 positions agree with TRBD1. With V trimmed by 3 bases and J by 2 bases, 3 bases remained unmatched. Germline V gene lookup returns CDR1 MDHEN and CDR2 SYDVKM. The CDR3 loop spans 15 amino acids. CDR3 loop: CASSFRGQGNYGYTF. The CDR3 region has the DNA TGTGCCAGCAGTTTTCGGGGACAGGGGAACTATGGCTACACCTTC.